This TCR beta chain was recorded in a study of T cell responses to AZD1222 COVID-19 vaccine. Method: immunoSEQ multiplex PCR; TCRdb's copy keeps in-frame clones and lacks some. The table shows 90,000 to 150,000 clones, with approximately 92% occurring only once. V shed 5 bases, J shed 2 bases, and the junction held 4 bases outside the gene matches. Germline V gene data show CDR1 as SGHVS and CDR2 as FQNEAQ. The CDR3 runs to 15 residues. The study's findings and limits: Females outnumbered males among donors, who were mostly white British; clonal diversity was possibly underestimated.

About this clone itself: What it binds is not known.

The material sequenced was peripheral blood, taken 28 days after the second AZD1222 dose. The origin of this receptor is an adult who received the AZD1222 COVID-19 vaccine. V usage is TRBV7-8 and J usage is TRBJ1-3; TRBD1 matches at 9 bases. The CDR3 bases are TGTGCCAGCAGCCTACAGGGGGCGGCTGGAAACACCATATATTTT. Its translation is CASSLQGAAGNTIYF.